One TCR beta chain is described in this entry. Per the study methods: Reference gene primer amplification in the assay estimated nucleated cell counts. Here immunoSEQ multiplex PCR was the method, and the copy in TCRdb shows in-frame clones only, minus some. That table is the source of V, J and clone size, and D and trimming were worked out from the DNA. Seen here are over 200,000 clones, 88% observed once, and the top ten hold about 0.64%. These data are taken from a study of blood T cell repertoires in COVID-19. Study details: Samples came from the United States, Italy and Spain, spanning acute and convalescent COVID-19. Sources were T cells, B-cell-depleted T cells, or PBMCs; the material itself was cDNA or gDNA.

CDR1 is SGHTA, CDR2 FQGTGA, per germline. With V trimmed by 5 bases and J by 10 bases, 8 bases remained unmatched. CDR3 length: 13 amino acids. Sequenced material: peripheral blood. The TCR sequence derives from a human donor in a cohort sampled during active COVID-19. The V and J genes are TRBV7-3 and TRBJ2-1; TRBD1 agrees at 7 bases. This chain's CDR3 is CASSPDRDREQFF. CDR3 DNA sequence: TGTGCCAGCAGCCCCGACAGGGATCGGGAGCAGTTCTTC.